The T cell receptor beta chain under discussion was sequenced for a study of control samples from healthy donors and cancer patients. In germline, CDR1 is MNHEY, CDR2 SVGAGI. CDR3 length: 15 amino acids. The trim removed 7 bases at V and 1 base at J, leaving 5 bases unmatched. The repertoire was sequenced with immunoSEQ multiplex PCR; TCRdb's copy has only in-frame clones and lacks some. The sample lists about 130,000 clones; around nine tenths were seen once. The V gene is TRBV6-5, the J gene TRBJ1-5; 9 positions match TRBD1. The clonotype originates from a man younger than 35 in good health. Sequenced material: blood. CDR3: CASTEGTGSNQPQHF. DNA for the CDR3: TGTGCCAGCACCGAGGGGACAGGGAGCAATCAGCCCCAGCATTTT.